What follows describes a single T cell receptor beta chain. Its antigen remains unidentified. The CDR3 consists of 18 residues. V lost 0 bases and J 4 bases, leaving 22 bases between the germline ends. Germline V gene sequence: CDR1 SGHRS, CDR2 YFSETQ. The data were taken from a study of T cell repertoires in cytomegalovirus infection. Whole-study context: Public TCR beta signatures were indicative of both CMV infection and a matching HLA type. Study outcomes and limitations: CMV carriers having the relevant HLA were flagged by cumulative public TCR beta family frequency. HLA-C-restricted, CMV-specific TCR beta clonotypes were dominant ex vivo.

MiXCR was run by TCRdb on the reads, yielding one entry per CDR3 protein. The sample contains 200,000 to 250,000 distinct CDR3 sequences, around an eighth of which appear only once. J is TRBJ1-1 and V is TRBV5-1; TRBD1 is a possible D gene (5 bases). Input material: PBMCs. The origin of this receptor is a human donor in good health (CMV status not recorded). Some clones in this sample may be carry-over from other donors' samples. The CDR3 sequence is CASSLAHAGGGLGTEAFF. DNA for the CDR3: TGCGCCAGCAGCTTGGCCCACGCGGGGGGTGGGCTCGGCACTGAAGCTTTCTTT.